The clone carrying this TCR beta chain has just a few counts. CDR1 is LGHNA and CDR2 is YSLEER in the germline V gene. There are 15 residues in the CDR3. Unmatched junction bases numbered 4, after V lost 4 bases and J lost 4 bases. This sample was included in a study of response to subunit inactivated influenza vaccine. In TCRdb, the RT-PCR reads were re-called with MiXCR into one record per CDR3 protein. The sample lists roughly 460,000 distinct CDR3 sequences, approximately 9.9% occurring once. This material consisted of PBMCs from blood, taken about 6 weeks after vaccination. This chain uses TRBV4-3 with TRBJ2-3, with 11 positions matching TRBD1. This TCR was sampled from a man in his forties or fifties who received an inactivated influenza vaccine. CDR3 amino acids: CASSPWTGGPDTQYF. The CDR3 region has the DNA TGCGCCAGCAGCCCTTGGACAGGGGGCCCAGATACGCAGTATTTT.